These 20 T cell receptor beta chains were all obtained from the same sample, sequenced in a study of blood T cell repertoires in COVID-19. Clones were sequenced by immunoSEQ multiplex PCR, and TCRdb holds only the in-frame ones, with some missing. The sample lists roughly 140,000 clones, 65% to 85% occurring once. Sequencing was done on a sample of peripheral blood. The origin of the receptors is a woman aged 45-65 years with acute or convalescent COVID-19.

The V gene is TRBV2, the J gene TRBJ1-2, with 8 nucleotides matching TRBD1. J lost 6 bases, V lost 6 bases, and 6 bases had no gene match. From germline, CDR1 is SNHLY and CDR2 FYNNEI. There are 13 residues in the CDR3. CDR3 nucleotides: TGTGCCAGCAGACCGACAGGGGTTAATGGCTACACCTTC. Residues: CASRPTGVNGYTF.

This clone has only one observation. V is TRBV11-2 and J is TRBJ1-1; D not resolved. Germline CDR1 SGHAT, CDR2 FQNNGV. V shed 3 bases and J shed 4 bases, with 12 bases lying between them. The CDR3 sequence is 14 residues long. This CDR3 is CASSFSRRATEAFF. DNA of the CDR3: TGTGCCAGCAGCTTTAGCAGGCGGGCCACTGAAGCTTTCTTT. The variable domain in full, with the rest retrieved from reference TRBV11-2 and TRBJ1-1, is EAGVAQSPRYKIIEKRQSVAFWCNPISGHATLYWYQQILGQGPKLLIQFQNNGVVDDSQLPKDRFSAERLKGVDSTLKIQPAKLEDSAVYLCASSFSRRATEAFFGQGTRLTVV.

CDR3 nucleotide sequence: TGTGCCAGCGGGATAAACGGGGTTTCACCCCTCCACTTT. It codes for CASGINGVSPLHF. The chain is built from TRBV6-5 and TRBJ1-6, with no clear D. V was shortened by 8 bases and J by 9 bases, with 14 bases between the two germline ends. The CDR3 length is 13 residues. CDR1 is MNHEY, CDR2 SVGAGI, per germline.

CDR3 in DNA: TGTGCCAGTAGTATGGACAGGCCCGAGAACATTCAGTACTTC. Amino acids: CASSMDRPENIQYF. The chain employs TRBV19 and TRBJ2-4, with 7 bases lining up with TRBD1. CDR3 length: 14 amino acids. V trimming: 3 bases; J trimming: 7 bases; junction bases outside the gene matches: 6. The germline gives CDR1 LNHDA, CDR2 SQIVND (reference sequence).

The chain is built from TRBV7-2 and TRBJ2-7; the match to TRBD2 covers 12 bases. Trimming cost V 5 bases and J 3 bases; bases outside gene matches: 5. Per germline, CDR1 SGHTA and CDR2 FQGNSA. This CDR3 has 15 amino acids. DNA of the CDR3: TGTGCCAGCAGCCCTCAGACTAGCGGGGGCTACGAGCAGTACTTC. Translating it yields CASSPQTSGGYEQYF.

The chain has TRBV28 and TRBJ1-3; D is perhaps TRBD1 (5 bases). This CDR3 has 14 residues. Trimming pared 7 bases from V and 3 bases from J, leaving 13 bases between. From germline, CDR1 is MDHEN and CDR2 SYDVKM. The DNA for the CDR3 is TGTGCCAGCACCTTTGGGGGGAGTGGAAACACCATATATTTT. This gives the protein CASTFGGSGNTIYF.

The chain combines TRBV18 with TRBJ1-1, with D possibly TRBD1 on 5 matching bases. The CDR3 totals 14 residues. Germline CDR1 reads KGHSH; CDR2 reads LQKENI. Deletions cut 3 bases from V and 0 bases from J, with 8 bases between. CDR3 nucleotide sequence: TGTGCCAGCTCACCGGGGCGTTTGAACACTGAAGCTTTCTTT. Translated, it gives CASSPGRLNTEAFF.

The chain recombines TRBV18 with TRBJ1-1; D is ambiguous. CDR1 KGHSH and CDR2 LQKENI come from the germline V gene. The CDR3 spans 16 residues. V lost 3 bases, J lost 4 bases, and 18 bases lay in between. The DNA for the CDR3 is TGTGCCAGCTCACCCCTTAATCCCCCGACGGGCACTGAAGCTTTCTTT. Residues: CASSPLNPPTGTEAFF.

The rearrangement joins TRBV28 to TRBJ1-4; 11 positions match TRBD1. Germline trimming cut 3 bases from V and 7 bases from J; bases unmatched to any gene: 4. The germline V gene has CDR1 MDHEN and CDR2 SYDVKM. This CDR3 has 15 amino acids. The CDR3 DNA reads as TGTGCCAGCAGTTTGTGGGGACAGGGGGTTGAAAAACTGTTTTTT. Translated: CASSLWGQGVEKLFF.

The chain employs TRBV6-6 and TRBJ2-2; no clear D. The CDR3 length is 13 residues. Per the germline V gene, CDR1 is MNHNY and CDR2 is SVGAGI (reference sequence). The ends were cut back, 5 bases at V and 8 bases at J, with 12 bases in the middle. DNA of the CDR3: TGTGCCAGCAGTAACCCCCCGGAGGGGGAGCTGTTTTTT. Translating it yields CASSNPPEGELFF.

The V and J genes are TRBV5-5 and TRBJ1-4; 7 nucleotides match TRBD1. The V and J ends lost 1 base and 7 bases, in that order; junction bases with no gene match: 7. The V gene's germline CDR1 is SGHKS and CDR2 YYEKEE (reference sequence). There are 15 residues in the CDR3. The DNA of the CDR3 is TGTGCCAGCAGCTTGTGGTCAGGGGGAGGTGAAAAACTGTTTTTT. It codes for CASSLWSGGGEKLFF. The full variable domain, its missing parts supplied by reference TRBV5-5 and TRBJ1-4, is DAGVTQSPTHLIKTRGQQVTLRCSPISGHKSVSWYQQVLGQGPQFIFQYYEKEERGRGNFPDRFSARQFPNYSSELNVNALLLGDSALYLCASSLWSGGGEKLFFGSGTQLSVL.

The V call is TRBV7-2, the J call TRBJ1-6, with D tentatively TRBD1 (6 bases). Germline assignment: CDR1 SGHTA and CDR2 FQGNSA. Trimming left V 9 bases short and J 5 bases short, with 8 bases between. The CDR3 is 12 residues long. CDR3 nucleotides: TGTGCCAGTGGGGGCAATAATTCACCCCTCCACTTT. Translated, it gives CASGGNNSPLHF.

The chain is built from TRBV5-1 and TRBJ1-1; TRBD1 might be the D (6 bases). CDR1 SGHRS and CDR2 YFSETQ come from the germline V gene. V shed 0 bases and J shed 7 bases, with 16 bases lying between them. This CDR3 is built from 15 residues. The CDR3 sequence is CASSLDPGVKGEAFF. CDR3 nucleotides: TGCGCCAGCAGCTTGGACCCAGGGGTGAAGGGTGAAGCTTTCTTT.

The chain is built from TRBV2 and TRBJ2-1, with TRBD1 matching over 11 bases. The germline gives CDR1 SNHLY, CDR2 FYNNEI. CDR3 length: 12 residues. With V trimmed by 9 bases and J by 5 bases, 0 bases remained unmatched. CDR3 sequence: CARDRGHNEQFF. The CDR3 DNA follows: TGTGCCAGGGACAGGGGGCACAATGAGCAGTTCTTC.

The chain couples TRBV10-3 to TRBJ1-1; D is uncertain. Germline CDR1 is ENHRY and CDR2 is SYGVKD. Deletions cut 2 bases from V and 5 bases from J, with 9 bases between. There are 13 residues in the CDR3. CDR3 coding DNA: TGTGCCATCAGTGAGAGGGAGTCGACTGAAGCTTTCTTT. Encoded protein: CAISERESTEAFF.

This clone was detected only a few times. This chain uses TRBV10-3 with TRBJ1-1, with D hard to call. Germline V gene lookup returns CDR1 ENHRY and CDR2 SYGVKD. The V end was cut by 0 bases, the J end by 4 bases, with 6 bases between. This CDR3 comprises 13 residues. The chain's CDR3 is CAISESEATEAFF. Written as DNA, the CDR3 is TGTGCCATCAGTGAGTCTGAGGCCACTGAAGCTTTCTTT.

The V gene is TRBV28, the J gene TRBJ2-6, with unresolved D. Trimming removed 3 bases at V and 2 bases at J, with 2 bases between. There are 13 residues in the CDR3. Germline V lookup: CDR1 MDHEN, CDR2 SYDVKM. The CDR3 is CASSFAGANVLTF. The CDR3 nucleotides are TGTGCCAGCAGTTTCGCTGGGGCCAACGTCCTGACTTTC.

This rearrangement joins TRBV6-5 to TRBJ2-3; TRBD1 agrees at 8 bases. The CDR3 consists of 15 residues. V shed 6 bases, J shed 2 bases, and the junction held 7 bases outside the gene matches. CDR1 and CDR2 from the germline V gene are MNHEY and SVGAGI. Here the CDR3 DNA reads TGTGCCAGCAGACAGCAGGGGGCTTTCACAGATACGCAGTATTTT. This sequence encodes CASRQQGAFTDTQYF.

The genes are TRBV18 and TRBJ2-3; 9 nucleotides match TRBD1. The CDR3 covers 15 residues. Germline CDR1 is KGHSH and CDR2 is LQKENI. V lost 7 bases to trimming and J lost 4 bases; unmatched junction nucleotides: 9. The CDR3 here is CASYTGTGFPDTQYF. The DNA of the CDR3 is TGTGCCAGCTACACCGGGACAGGGTTTCCAGATACGCAGTATTTT.

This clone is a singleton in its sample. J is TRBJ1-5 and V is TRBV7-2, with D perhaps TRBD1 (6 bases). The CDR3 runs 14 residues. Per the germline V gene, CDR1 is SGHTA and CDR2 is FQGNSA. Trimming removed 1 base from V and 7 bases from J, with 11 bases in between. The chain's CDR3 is CASSLEDSEQPQHF. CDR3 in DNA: TGTGCCAGCAGCTTAGAGGACAGCGAGCAGCCCCAGCATTTT.